Each of the 20 T cell receptor beta chains below was sequenced from the same sample in a study of cytomegalovirus exposure and HLA in healthy donors. TCRdb's table, derived via immunoSEQ multiplex PCR, lists solely in-frame clones and lacks some. The data show approximately 160,000 clones, around 92% seen once. Sequencing was carried out using PBMCs. The receptors stem from a woman aged 18-30 years in good health and CMV-seropositive.

This clone has only a few counts. V usage is TRBV5-4 and J usage is TRBJ2-2; 9 positions agree with TRBD2. Germline loops: CDR1 SGHNT, CDR2 YYREEE (reference sequence). V gave up 3 bases and J gave up 1 base; unmatched junction bases: 7. The CDR3 extends over 17 amino acids. The CDR3 DNA sequence: TGTGCCAGCAGCTCCGGACTAGCGAGGGGGAACACCGGGGAGCTGTTTTTT. Translated, it gives CASSSGLARGNTGELFF.

J is TRBJ1-1 and V is TRBV28; 8 bases fit TRBD1. Looked up from germline, CDR1 is MDHEN and CDR2 is SYDVKM. V lost 3 bases and J lost 7; bases outside the gene matches: 7. The CDR3 runs to 14 residues. As DNA, the CDR3 is TGTGCCAGCAGTTTGAGTCAGGGGGCTGGTGAAGCTTTCTTT. This codes for CASSLSQGAGEAFF.

The gene calls are TRBV30 and TRBJ2-5, with D possibly being TRBD1 (6 bases). Germline values: CDR1 GTSNPN, CDR2 SVGIG (reference sequence). Trimming stripped 8 bases from V and 4 bases from J, with 17 bases between. This CDR3 contains 13 residues. The CDR3 region has the DNA TGTGCCGGTGAACAGGGCTTTCGAGAGACCCAGTACTTC. Translation: CAGEQGFRETQYF.

The gene calls are TRBV11-3 and TRBJ2-5, with a weak D call TRBD2 (5 bases). V dropped 1 base and J dropped 7 bases, with 16 bases sitting between them. Germline V gene lookup returns CDR1 SGHNT and CDR2 YENEEA. CDR3 length: 15 residues. CDR3: CASSLVGSTPGTQYF. In DNA form, the CDR3 reads TGTGCCAGCAGCTTAGTGGGGAGCACACCGGGGACCCAGTACTTC.

The V gene is TRBV6-5, the J gene TRBJ1-2, with TRBD1 matching 7 bases. With 6 bases clipped from V and 7 bases from J, the junction kept 5 bases outside the gene matches. This CDR3 comprises 12 residues. CDR1 MNHEY and CDR2 SVGAGI come from the germline V gene. For the CDR3, the DNA is TGTGCCAGCAGCATACAGGGGTCTGGCTACACCTTC. As protein: CASSIQGSGYTF.

V is TRBV5-1 and J is TRBJ2-5; D is unclear. The CDR3 sequence is 14 residues long. Germline assignment: CDR1 SGHRS and CDR2 YFSETQ. Between the trimmed V and J ends, which lost 0 bases and 0 bases, there was a span of 6 bases. The CDR3 loop is CASSLAMYQETQYF. Here the CDR3 DNA reads TGCGCCAGCAGCTTGGCTATGTACCAAGAGACCCAGTACTTC.

V usage is TRBV30 and J usage is TRBJ1-2; D not certain. Trimming took off 5 bases at V and 7 bases at J, with 32 bases between the two ends. CDR3 length equals 18 residues. Looked up from germline, CDR1 is GTSNPN and CDR2 is SVGIG (reference sequence). CDR3 protein: CAWGSRGFREVVEGGYTF. The CDR3 nucleotides read TGTGCCTGGGGGTCACGCGGCTTCCGGGAGGTTGTCGAGGGTGGCTACACCTTC.

The chain couples TRBV5-4 to TRBJ1-1; possible D gene TRBD1, 6 bases. CDR1 and CDR2 from the germline V gene are SGHNT and YYREEE (reference sequence). The CDR3 runs to 15 residues. Between the trimmed V and J ends, which lost 0 bases and 0 bases, there was a span of 9 bases. The CDR3 DNA follows: TGTGCCAGCAGCTTGGCAGGGACAATGAACACTGAAGCTTTCTTT. It is translated as CASSLAGTMNTEAFF.

J is TRBJ1-4 and V is TRBV2; D uncertain. The CDR3 is 13 amino acids. Germline CDR1 and CDR2: SNHLY and FYNNEI. The V gene lost 7 bases and the J gene lost 8 bases, with 14 bases spanning the gap. CDR3 loop: CASKLSNREKLFF. In DNA form, the CDR3 reads TGTGCCAGCAAGCTTTCGAATAGAGAAAAACTGTTTTTT. Using reference TRBV2 and TRBJ1-4 for the parts outside the CDR3, the full variable domain is EPEVTQTPSHQVTQMGQEVILRCVPISNHLYFYWYRQILGQKVEFLVSFYNNEISEKSEIFDDQFSVERPDGSNFTLKIRSTKLEDSAMYFCASKLSNREKLFFGSGTQLSVL.

The rearrangement joins TRBV30 to TRBJ1-4; 7 bases map to TRBD1. Losses at the gene ends were 8 bases for V and 5 bases for J; bases not matched to a gene: 8. Germline CDR1 GTSNPN, CDR2 SVGIG (reference sequence). This CDR3 region has 13 residues. CDR3 DNA sequence: TGTGCCCTAGGGACAGAACTAAATGAAAAACTGTTTTTT. This encodes CALGTELNEKLFF.

This clone was seen a single time. The V gene is TRBV7-9, the J gene TRBJ2-7, with D possibly being TRBD1 (5 bases). The germline gives CDR1 SEHNR, CDR2 FQNEAQ (reference sequence). CDR3 size: 17 residues. Trimming shortened V by 4 bases and J by 3 bases, and 22 bases separated the two germline ends. The chain's CDR3 is CASSSSETVDHLYEQYF. The CDR3 coding sequence is TGTGCCAGCAGCTCATCTGAGACAGTAGACCACCTCTACGAGCAGTACTTC.

The CDR3 region is CASNTGYYNEQFF. The CDR3 DNA sequence: TGTGCCAGCAACACAGGGTACTACAATGAGCAGTTCTTC. This chain links TRBV6-6 with TRBJ2-1; perhaps TRBD1 as D (6 bases). The germline V and J ends were trimmed by 7 bases and 3 bases, with 10 bases remaining between them. The germline gives CDR1 MNHNY, CDR2 SVGAGI (reference sequence). The CDR3 consists of 13 residues.

This clone was counted once. This sequence joins TRBV29-1 and TRBJ2-5, with 7 bases matching TRBD2. The CDR3 has 12 residues. Germline loops: CDR1 SQVTM, CDR2 ANQGSEA. V gave up 7 bases and J gave up 0 bases; unmatched junction bases: 2. The CDR3 spells CSAGGDQETQYF. The CDR3 DNA sequence: TGCAGCGCTGGGGGGGACCAAGAGACCCAGTACTTC.

The DNA for the CDR3 is TGTGCCAGCTCACCCGCACCCGAGCCTGAAGCTTTCTTT. This translates into CASSPAPEPEAFF. The chain has TRBV18 and TRBJ1-1; D call uncertain. This CDR3 region has 13 residues. V shed 3 bases and J shed 6 bases, with 11 bases lying between them. Germline CDR1 KGHSH, CDR2 LQKENI.

The genes are TRBV19 and TRBJ2-7, with TRBD1 matching 9 bases. Germline values: CDR1 LNHDA, CDR2 SQIVND (reference sequence). With 8 bases clipped from V and 3 bases from J, the junction kept 8 bases outside the gene matches. The CDR3 spans 14 residues. CDR3 in amino acids: CASAPGQGNYEQYF. DNA of the CDR3: TGTGCCAGTGCCCCGGGACAGGGAAACTACGAGCAGTACTTC.

This chain connects TRBV5-8 to TRBJ2-3; D is unresolved. CDR3 length: 12 amino acids. The germline V gene encodes CDR1 SGHTS and CDR2 YDEGEE. V shed 4 bases and J shed 7 bases, with 10 bases lying between them. Here the CDR3 DNA reads TGTGCCAGCAGCCCCCGACTGAATACGCAGTATTTT. As protein: CASSPRLNTQYF.

The chain recombines TRBV6-5 with TRBJ2-1; D uncertain. Trimming cost V 2 bases and J 0 bases, with 8 bases left between them. Germline-derived CDR1 and CDR2 are MNHEY and SVGAGI. CDR3 length: 15 residues. The CDR3 sequence: CASSYAENSYNEQFF. As DNA, the CDR3 is TGTGCCAGCAGTTACGCGGAGAACTCCTACAATGAGCAGTTCTTC.

The rearrangement links TRBV5-4 to TRBJ1-1; 7 bases align to TRBD1. V lost 5 bases and J lost 0; bases outside the gene matches: 4. In germline, CDR1 is SGHNT, CDR2 YYREEE (reference sequence). The CDR3 extends over 14 amino acids. Here the CDR3 reads CASRQGTLNTEAFF. CDR3 coding DNA: TGTGCCAGCAGACAGGGGACCTTGAACACTGAAGCTTTCTTT.

This clone has just a few counts. The chain employs TRBV10-3 and TRBJ1-1, with D maybe TRBD1 (6 bases). CDR3 size: 14 residues. V shed 10 bases and J shed 0 bases, with 15 bases lying between them. Germline loops: CDR1 ENHRY, CDR2 SYGVKD. The CDR3 spells CATRNWGLNTEAFF. Written as DNA, the CDR3 is TGTGCCACCAGGAATTGGGGGCTGAACACTGAAGCTTTCTTT.

CDR3 loop: CASSPGGLAGVYEQYF. The CDR3 region has the DNA TGTGCCAGCAGCCCGGGCGGACTAGCGGGAGTCTACGAGCAGTACTTC. The V and J genes are TRBV5-4 and TRBJ2-7; 13 nucleotides match TRBD2. V lost 4 bases to trimming and J lost 3 bases; unmatched junction nucleotides: 7. The germline V gene has CDR1 SGHNT and CDR2 YYREEE (reference sequence). The CDR3 covers 16 residues.